Listed below are T cell receptor beta chains from one sample, sequenced in a study of T cells after posttransplantation cyclophosphamide. This table comes from immunoSEQ multiplex PCR, and its TCRdb copy is limited to in-frame clones, with some not included. The sample contains some 21,000 clones, 80% to 90% of which appear only once. The sequencing used PBMCs, collected approximately twelve months after allogeneic stem cell transplant with calcineurin inhibitor and methotrexate. These receptors all stem from a female patient aged 25-40 years who received an allogeneic stem cell transplant from an unrelated donor, was CMV-positive, and had acute and chronic GVHD. Some T cells may be the graft donor's. Each CDR3 is given with its conserved first and last residue. Fields, in order: clone size, J gene, V gene, D gene, CDR3 protein, CDR3 DNA. D genes are given only for firm matches. Only part of the rows carry a size: once, few, many, or a class if the clone is expanded.

abundance: NA; j_gene: TRBJ2-1; v_gene: TRBV7-3; d_gene: TRBD2; CDR3aa: CASSPWGAGGSYNEQFF; CDR3nt: TGTGCCAGCAGCCCGTGGGGGGCGGGAGGGTCCTACAATGAGCAGTTCTTC
abundance: NA; j_gene: TRBJ2-7; v_gene: TRBV12-5; d_gene: TRBD1; CDR3aa: CASGLVLSRDSLSYEQYF; CDR3nt: TGTGCTAGTGGTTTGGTCCTGTCCCGGGACAGCCTCTCCTACGAGCAGTACTTC
abundance: NA; j_gene: TRBJ1-1; v_gene: TRBV2; d_gene: NA; CDR3aa: CASSEVGFAEAFF; CDR3nt: TGTGCCAGCAGTGAAGTCGGGTTTGCTGAAGCTTTCTTT
abundance: NA; j_gene: TRBJ1-5; v_gene: TRBV6-1; d_gene: TRBD1; CDR3aa: CASTGQVGSNQPQHF; CDR3nt: TGTGCCAGCACAGGACAGGTTGGAAGCAATCAGCCCCAGCATTTT
abundance: NA; j_gene: TRBJ2-3; v_gene: TRBV7-9; d_gene: TRBD2; CDR3aa: CASSPREEGYRTDTQYF; CDR3nt: TGTGCCAGCAGCCCCCGGGAGGAAGGGTATCGCACAGATACGCAGTATTTT
abundance: NA; j_gene: TRBJ2-3; v_gene: TRBV9; d_gene: NA; CDR3aa: CASSVEGGEDTQYF; CDR3nt: TGTGCCAGCAGCGTAGAAGGGGGTGAGGATACGCAGTATTTT
abundance: NA; j_gene: TRBJ2-3; v_gene: TRBV9; d_gene: NA; CDR3aa: CASSVRSYEDTQYF; CDR3nt: TGTGCCAGCAGCGTCCGCAGTTACGAAGATACGCAGTATTTT
abundance: NA; j_gene: TRBJ2-3; v_gene: TRBV7-3; d_gene: NA; CDR3aa: CASSKGADTQYF; CDR3nt: TGTGCCAGCAGCAAGGGAGCAGATACGCAGTATTTT
abundance: once; j_gene: TRBJ1-5; v_gene: TRBV7-7; d_gene: NA; CDR3aa: CASGRGQPQHF; CDR3nt: TGTGCTAGCGGAAGAGGACAGCCCCAGCATTTT
abundance: NA; j_gene: TRBJ1-1; v_gene: TRBV6-1; d_gene: NA; CDR3aa: CASSLKNTEAFF; CDR3nt: TGTGCCAGCAGCCTTAAGAACACTGAAGCTTTCTTT
abundance: NA; j_gene: TRBJ2-3; v_gene: TRBV6-1; d_gene: TRBD2; CDR3aa: CASSEFWLAGITDTQYF; CDR3nt: TGTGCCAGCAGTGAATTCTGGCTAGCGGGGATCACAGATACGCAGTATTTT
abundance: NA; j_gene: TRBJ2-2; v_gene: TRBV5-1; d_gene: TRBD1; CDR3aa: CASRQGADTGELFF; CDR3nt: TGCGCCAGCCGGCAGGGGGCAGACACCGGGGAGCTGTTTTTT
abundance: NA; j_gene: TRBJ2-7; v_gene: TRBV19; d_gene: NA; CDR3aa: CASSILWGAYEQYF; CDR3nt: TGTGCCAGTAGTATATTGTGGGGGGCCTACGAGCAGTACTTC
abundance: NA; j_gene: TRBJ2-2; v_gene: TRBV27; d_gene: TRBD1; CDR3aa: CASSLGEGQGVAGELFF; CDR3nt: TGTGCCAGCAGTTTAGGGGAGGGACAGGGAGTGGCCGGGGAGCTGTTTTTT
abundance: NA; j_gene: TRBJ2-1; v_gene: TRBV18; d_gene: TRBD2; CDR3aa: CASSPAGGNNEQFF; CDR3nt: TGTGCCAGCTCACCAGCGGGAGGAAACAATGAGCAGTTCTTC
abundance: NA; j_gene: TRBJ2-1; v_gene: TRBV29-1; d_gene: NA; CDR3aa: CSVHGSVGQKYNEQFF; CDR3nt: TGCAGCGTTCATGGTTCAGTAGGACAGAAGTACAATGAGCAGTTCTTC
abundance: NA; j_gene: TRBJ2-1; v_gene: TRBV4-1; d_gene: TRBD2; CDR3aa: CASSQGLAGNNEQFF; CDR3nt: TGCGCCAGCAGCCAAGGACTAGCGGGGAACAATGAGCAGTTCTTC